The sequence of this T cell receptor (beta chain) was determined in a study of response to subunit inactivated influenza vaccine. The V and J ends lost 3 bases and 1 base respectively, with 13 bases between them. This CDR3 region has 16 residues. Germline V CDR1 and CDR2: MNHEY, SVGAGI. MiXCR, applied by TCRdb to the RT-PCR reads, yields one record per CDR3 protein. The sample has 500,000 to 550,000 distinct CDR3 sequences; roughly 25% are singletons. The data were also submitted as part of a second study, on T cells expressing NK-cell markers. That source adds: It was by 5'RACE template switching with UMIs that TCR beta cDNA was made.

The sequence was obtained from a man between 50 and 59 years old who received an inactivated influenza vaccine. V usage is TRBV6-5 and J usage is TRBJ2-1; D not certain. Specimen: CD4+ T cells sorted from PBMCs, collected 12 days after vaccination. CDR3: CASSYRDGVSYNEQFF. The CDR3 DNA reads TGTGCCAGCAGTTATAGGGATGGAGTTTCCTACAATGAGCAGTTCTTC.